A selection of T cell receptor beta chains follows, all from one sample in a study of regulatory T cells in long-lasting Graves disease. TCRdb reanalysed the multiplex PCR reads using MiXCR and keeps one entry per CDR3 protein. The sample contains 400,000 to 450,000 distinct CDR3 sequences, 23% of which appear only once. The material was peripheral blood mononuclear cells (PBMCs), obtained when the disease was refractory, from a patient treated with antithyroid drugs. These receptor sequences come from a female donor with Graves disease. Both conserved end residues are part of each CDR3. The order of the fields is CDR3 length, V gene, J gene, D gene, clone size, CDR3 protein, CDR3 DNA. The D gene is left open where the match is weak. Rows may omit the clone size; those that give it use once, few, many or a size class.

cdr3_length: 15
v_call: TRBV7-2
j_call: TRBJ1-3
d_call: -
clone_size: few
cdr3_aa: CASSEDTSSGNTIYF
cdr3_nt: TGTGCCAGCAGCGAAGACACCAGCTCTGGAAACACCATATATTTT

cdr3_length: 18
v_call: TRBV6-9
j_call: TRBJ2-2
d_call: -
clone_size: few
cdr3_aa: CASSLDSLSYANTGELFF
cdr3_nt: TGTGCCAGCAGTTTGGACAGCCTCTCTTACGCGAACACCGGGGAGCTGTTTTTT

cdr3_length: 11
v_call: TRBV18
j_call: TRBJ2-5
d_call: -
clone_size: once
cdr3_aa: CASASQETQYF
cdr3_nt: TGTGCCTCGGCATCCCAAGAGACCCAGTACTTC

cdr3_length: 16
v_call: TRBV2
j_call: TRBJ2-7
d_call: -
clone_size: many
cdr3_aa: CASSELPGPLFYEQYF
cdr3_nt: TGTGCCAGCAGTGAACTCCCGGGACCGCTCTTCTACGAGCAGTACTTC

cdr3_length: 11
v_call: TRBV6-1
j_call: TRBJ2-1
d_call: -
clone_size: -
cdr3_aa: CAVRLVGEQFF
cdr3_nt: TGTGCCGTCCGACTAGTAGGTGAGCAGTTCTTC

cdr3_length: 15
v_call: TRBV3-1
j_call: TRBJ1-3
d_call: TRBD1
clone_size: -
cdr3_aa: CASSQGTGSGNTIYF
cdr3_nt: TGTGCCAGCAGCCAAGGGACAGGGTCTGGAAACACCATATATTTT

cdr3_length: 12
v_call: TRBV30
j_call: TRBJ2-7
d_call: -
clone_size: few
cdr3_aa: CAWSRGTYEQYF
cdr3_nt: TGTGCCTGGAGTAGAGGGACCTACGAGCAGTACTTC

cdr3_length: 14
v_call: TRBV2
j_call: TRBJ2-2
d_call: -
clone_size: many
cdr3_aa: CASSGDSNTGELFF
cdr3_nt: TGTGCCAGCAGTGGGGACTCGAACACCGGGGAGCTGTTTTTT

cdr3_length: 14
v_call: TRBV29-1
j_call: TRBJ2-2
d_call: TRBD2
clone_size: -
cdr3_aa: CSVDASGSTGELFF
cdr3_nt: TGCAGCGTTGACGCTAGCGGGAGCACCGGGGAGCTGTTTTTT

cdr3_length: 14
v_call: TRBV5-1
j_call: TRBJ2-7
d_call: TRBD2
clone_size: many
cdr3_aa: CASSPETSSHEQYF
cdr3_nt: TGCGCCAGCAGCCCAGAGACTAGCAGTCACGAGCAGTACTTC

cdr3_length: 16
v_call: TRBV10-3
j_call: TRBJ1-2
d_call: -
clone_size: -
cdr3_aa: CAISSSGPVGDDGYTF
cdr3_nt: TGTGCCATCAGTTCCAGCGGCCCGGTCGGAGATGATGGCTACACCTTC

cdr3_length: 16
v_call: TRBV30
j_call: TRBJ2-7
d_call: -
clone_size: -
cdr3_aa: CAWSSTGLTNPYEQYF
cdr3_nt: TGTGCCTGGAGTAGTACAGGTCTCACTAACCCCTACGAGCAGTACTTC

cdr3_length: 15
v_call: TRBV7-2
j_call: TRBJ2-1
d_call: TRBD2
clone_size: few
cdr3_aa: CASSQELAGDNEQFF
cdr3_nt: TGTGCCAGCAGCCAAGAGCTAGCGGGAGACAATGAGCAGTTCTTC

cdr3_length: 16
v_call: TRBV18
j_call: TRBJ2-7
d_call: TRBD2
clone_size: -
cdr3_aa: CASSPFAGGISYEQYF
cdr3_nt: TGTGCCAGCTCACCGTTCGCGGGAGGAATCTCCTACGAGCAGTACTTC

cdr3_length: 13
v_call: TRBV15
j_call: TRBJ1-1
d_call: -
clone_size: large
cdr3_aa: CATSRDESREAFF
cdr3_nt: TGTGCCACCAGCAGAGATGAGTCCCGTGAAGCTTTCTTT

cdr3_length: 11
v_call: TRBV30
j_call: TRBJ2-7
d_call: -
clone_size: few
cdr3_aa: CAWSAQERQYF
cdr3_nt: TGTGCCTGGAGTGCCCAGGAGCGGCAGTACTTC

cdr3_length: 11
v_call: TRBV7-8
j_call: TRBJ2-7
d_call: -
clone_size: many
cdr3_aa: CASSRVVEQYF
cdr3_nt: TGTGCCAGTTCTCGGGTTGTCGAGCAGTACTTC

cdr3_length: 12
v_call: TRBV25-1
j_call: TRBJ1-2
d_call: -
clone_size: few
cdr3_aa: CASSESTAGYTF
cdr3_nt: TGTGCCAGCAGTGAATCCACGGCTGGCTACACCTTC

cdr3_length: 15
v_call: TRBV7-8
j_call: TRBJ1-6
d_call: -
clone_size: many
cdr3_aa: CASSLAGGVSSPLHF
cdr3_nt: TGTGCCAGCAGCTTAGCGGGGGGAGTAAGTTCACCCCTCCACTTT

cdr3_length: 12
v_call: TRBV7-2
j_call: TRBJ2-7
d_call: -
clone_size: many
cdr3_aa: CASSLSSYEQYF
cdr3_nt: TGTGCCAGCAGCTTGAGCTCCTACGAGCAGTACTTC

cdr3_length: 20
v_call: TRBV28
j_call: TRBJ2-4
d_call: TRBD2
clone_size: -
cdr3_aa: CASSLLSGTSGKLAKSIQYF
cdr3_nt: TGTGCCAGCAGTTTATTATCCGGGACTAGCGGGAAGCTAGCCAAAAGCATTCAGTACTTC

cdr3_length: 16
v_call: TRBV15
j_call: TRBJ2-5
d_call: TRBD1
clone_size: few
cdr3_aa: CATSRGRGQALATQYF
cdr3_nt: TGTGCCACCAGCAGAGGTAGGGGACAGGCCTTGGCGACCCAGTACTTC

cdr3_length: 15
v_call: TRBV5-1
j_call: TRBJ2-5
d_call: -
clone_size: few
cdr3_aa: CASSYRRGAGETQYF
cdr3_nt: TGCGCCAGCAGCTATAGACGGGGGGCTGGGGAGACCCAGTACTTC

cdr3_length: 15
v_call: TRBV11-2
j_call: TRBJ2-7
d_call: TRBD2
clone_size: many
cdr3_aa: CASSATTSGIVEQYF
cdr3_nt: TGTGCCAGCAGCGCAACAACTAGCGGGATCGTCGAGCAGTACTTC

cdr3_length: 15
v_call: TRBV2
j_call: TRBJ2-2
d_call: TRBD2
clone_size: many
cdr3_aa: CASILAGPGTGELFF
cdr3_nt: TGTGCCAGCATTTTAGCGGGACCAGGCACCGGGGAGCTGTTTTTT

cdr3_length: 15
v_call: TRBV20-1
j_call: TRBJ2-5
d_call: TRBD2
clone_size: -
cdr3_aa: CSARPTSGRRETQYF
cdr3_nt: TGCAGTGCTAGACCAACTAGCGGGAGGCGTGAGACCCAGTACTTC

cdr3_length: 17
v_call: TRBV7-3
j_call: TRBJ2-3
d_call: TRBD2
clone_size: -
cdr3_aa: CASSLGPGLAGTDTQYF
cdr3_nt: TGTGCCAGCAGCTTGGGGCCGGGACTAGCGGGTACAGATACGCAGTATTTT

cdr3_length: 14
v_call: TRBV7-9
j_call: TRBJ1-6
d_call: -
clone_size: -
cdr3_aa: CASSLLGGESPLHF
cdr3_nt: TGTGCCAGCAGCTTACTCGGAGGGGAGTCACCCCTCCACTTT

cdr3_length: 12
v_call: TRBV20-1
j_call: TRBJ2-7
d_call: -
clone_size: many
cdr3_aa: CSARPRRYEQYF
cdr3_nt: TGCAGTGCTCGACCCCGCCGCTACGAGCAGTACTTC

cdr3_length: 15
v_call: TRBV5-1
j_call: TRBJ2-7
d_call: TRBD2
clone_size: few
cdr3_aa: CASSVTSGELLEQYF
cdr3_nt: TGCGCCAGCAGCGTGACTAGCGGGGAGCTTCTGGAGCAGTACTTC

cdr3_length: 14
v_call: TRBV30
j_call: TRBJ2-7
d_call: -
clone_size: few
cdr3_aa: CAWSRGGHIYEQYF
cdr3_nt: TGTGCCTGGAGTCGTGGGGGACATATCTACGAGCAGTACTTC

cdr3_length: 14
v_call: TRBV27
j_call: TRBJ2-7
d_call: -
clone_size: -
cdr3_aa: CASFRLQIPYEQYF
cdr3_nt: TGTGCCAGTTTTAGACTCCAGATACCTTACGAGCAGTACTTC

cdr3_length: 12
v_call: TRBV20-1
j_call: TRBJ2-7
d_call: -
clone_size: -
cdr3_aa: CSAADQTYEQYF
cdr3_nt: TGCAGTGCGGCCGACCAGACCTACGAGCAGTACTTC

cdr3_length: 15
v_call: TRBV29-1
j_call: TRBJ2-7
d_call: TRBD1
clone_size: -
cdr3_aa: CSVGPDRLSSYEQYF
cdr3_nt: TGCAGCGTTGGCCCGGACAGGCTAAGCTCCTACGAGCAGTACTTC

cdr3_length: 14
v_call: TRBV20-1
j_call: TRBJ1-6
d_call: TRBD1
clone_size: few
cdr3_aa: CSAKGTEDNSPLHF
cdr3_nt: TGCAGTGCTAAAGGGACAGAAGATAATTCACCCCTCCACTTT

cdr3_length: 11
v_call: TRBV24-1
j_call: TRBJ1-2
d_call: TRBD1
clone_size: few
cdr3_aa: CATSGQGGYTF
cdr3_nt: TGTGCCACCAGTGGACAGGGAGGCTACACCTTC

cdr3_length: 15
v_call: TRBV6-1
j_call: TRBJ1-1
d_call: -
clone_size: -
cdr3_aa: CASSTAGARDTEAFF
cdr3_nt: TGTGCCAGCAGCACGGCGGGGGCTCGGGACACTGAAGCTTTCTTT

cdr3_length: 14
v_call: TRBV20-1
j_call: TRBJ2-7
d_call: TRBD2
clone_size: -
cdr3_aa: CSARGVTSPYEQYF
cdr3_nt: TGCAGTGCTAGGGGAGTGACTAGCCCGTACGAGCAGTACTTC

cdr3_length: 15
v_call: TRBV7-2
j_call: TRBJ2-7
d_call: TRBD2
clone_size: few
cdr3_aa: CASSLGSGGLIEQYF
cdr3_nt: TGTGCCAGCAGCTTAGGGTCGGGGGGTCTAATCGAGCAGTACTTC

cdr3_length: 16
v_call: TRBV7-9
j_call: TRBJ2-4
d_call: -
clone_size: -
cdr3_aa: CASSAVTSSGKNIQYF
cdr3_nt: TGTGCCAGCAGCGCCGTGACTAGTTCGGGGAAAAACATTCAGTACTTC

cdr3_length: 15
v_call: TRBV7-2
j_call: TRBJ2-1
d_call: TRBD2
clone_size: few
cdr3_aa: CASSTSASSPREQFF
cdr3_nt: TGTGCCAGCTCAACTAGCGCCTCCTCCCCTCGCGAGCAGTTCTTC

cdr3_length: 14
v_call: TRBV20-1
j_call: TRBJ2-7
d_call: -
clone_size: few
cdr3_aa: CSAYTPDRTYEQYF
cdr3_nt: TGCAGTGCTTACACTCCGGACAGAACCTACGAGCAGTACTTC

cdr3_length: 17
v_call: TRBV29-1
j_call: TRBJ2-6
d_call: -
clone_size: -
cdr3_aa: CSVEGGTWSSGANVLTF
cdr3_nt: TGCAGCGTTGAAGGCGGGACCTGGAGCTCTGGGGCCAACGTCCTGACTTTC

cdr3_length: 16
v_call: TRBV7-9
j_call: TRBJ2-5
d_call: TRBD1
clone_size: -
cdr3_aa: CASSLGGQGRQETQYF
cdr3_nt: TGTGCCAGCAGCTTAGGAGGACAGGGCCGCCAAGAGACCCAGTACTTC